Listed here are 17 T cell receptor beta chains from one sample, sequenced in a study of cytomegalovirus exposure and HLA in healthy donors (TCRdb year 2017). To prepare the library, the immunoSEQ multiplex PCR assay was applied. For the multiplex PCR, a mixture combining 60 forward primers for TCR Vbeta segments and 13 reverse primers for TCR Jbeta segments was used. The clones in this table, taken by TCRdb from immuneACCESS, are in-frame only. Not every clone is retained; where verified, under half of the shortfall comes from an unresolved V gene, and the cause of the rest is unknown. For this sample there are about 190,000 clones; about four fifths appear just once. The biggest ten clones account for roughly 15% of the sample. Sequenced input: PBMCs. The receptors originated from a woman aged 25 to 39 in good health and CMV-seropositive.

The genes are TRBV11-3 and TRBJ2-1; 11 nucleotides agree with TRBD1. This CDR3 region has 18 residues. Germline CDR1 reads SGHNT; CDR2 reads YENEEA. After removal of 5 bases from V and 2 bases from J, the junction contained 11 bases not matched to a gene. The DNA of the CDR3 is TGTGCCAGCAGCCTAAGCTGGGACAGGGGGAGGGCCTACAATGAGCAGTTCTTC. It specifies CASSLSWDRGRAYNEQFF.

This chain connects TRBV4-2 to TRBJ2-1; 15 bases are shared with TRBD2. The CDR3 length is 18 residues. V lost 0 bases and J lost 0; bases outside the gene matches: 0. Germline CDR1 reads LGHNA; CDR2 reads YNFKEQ. The CDR3 sequence is CASSQEGLAGGSYNEQFF. In nucleotides, the CDR3 is TGTGCCAGCAGCCAAGAGGGACTAGCGGGAGGCTCCTACAATGAGCAGTTCTTC.

DNA of the CDR3: TGTGCCAGCAGTGCCCCCGGGGCCAAAAACATTCAGTACTTC. As protein: CASSAPGAKNIQYF. The rearrangement links TRBV25-1 to TRBJ2-4; the D is unclear. Germline CDR1 reads MGHDK; CDR2 reads SYGVNS. This CDR3 is built from 14 residues. The ends were cut back, 4 bases at V and 1 base at J, with 8 bases in the middle.

The chain combines TRBV9 with TRBJ1-2; 11 bases are shared with TRBD1. The junction had 8 bases not matched to a gene; V was cut back by 3 bases and J by 7 bases. This CDR3 is 15 amino acids long. Germline-derived CDR1 and CDR2 are SGDLS and YYNGEE. CDR3: CASSGMGQGVSGYTF. The CDR3 DNA sequence: TGTGCCAGCAGCGGAATGGGACAGGGGGTCAGTGGCTACACCTTC.

This chain uses TRBV6-9 with TRBJ2-7; D might be TRBD1 (5 bases). This CDR3 comprises 14 residues. Trimming removed 4 bases at V and 0 bases at J, with 10 bases between. Germline-derived CDR1 and CDR2 are MNHGY and SVAAGI. Here the CDR3 DNA reads TGTGCCAGCAGTTTCGACAGTTTCTCCTACGAGCAGTACTTC. This encodes CASSFDSFSYEQYF.

This chain uses TRBV9 with TRBJ2-1, with a possible D match to TRBD1 (6 bases). This CDR3 has 15 amino acids. From germline, CDR1 is SGDLS and CDR2 YYNGEE. V was pared by 0 bases and J by 4 bases, with 11 bases between. CDR3 protein: CASSVGSGDYNEQFF. CDR3 DNA sequence: TGTGCCAGCAGCGTAGGGTCAGGGGATTACAATGAGCAGTTCTTC.

The chain employs TRBV15 and TRBJ1-4, with TRBD1 matching over 10 bases. V shed 3 bases, J shed 8 bases, and the junction held 9 bases outside the gene matches. Germline values: CDR1 LNHNV, CDR2 YYDKDF (reference sequence). CDR3 size: 16 residues. CDR3 amino acids: CATSRTRQGAREKLFF. The CDR3 DNA sequence: TGTGCCACCAGCAGGACCCGACAGGGGGCTAGAGAAAAACTGTTTTTT.

The chain has TRBV7-9 and TRBJ2-3, with a possible D match to TRBD2 (5 bases). This CDR3 is built from 16 residues. Between the trimmed V and J ends, which lost 4 bases and 2 bases, there was a span of 16 bases. Germline lookup yields CDR1 SEHNR and CDR2 FQNEAQ (reference sequence). The CDR3 loop reads CASSSSEGAVTDTQYF. CDR3 DNA: TGTGCCAGCAGCTCCTCAGAGGGAGCGGTCACAGATACGCAGTATTTT.

This clone was picked up a small number of times. The J gene is TRBJ1-2, the V gene TRBV4-1; possibly TRBD1 for D (5 bases). CDR1 and CDR2 from the germline V gene are MGHRA and YSYEKL. The CDR3 is made up of 13 amino acids. Trimming stripped 1 base from V and 8 bases from J, with 11 bases between. The CDR3 DNA sequence: TGCGCCAGCAGCCAAGTAGGGGTCCCCGGCTACACCTTC. Translated, it gives CASSQVGVPGYTF.

The chain uses TRBV19 and TRBJ1-2; 9 bases are a match to TRBD1. CDR1 is LNHDA and CDR2 is SQIVND in the germline V gene (reference sequence). The CDR3 sequence is 12 residues long. The ends lost 9 bases at V and 8 bases at J; junction bases unmatched: 7. The CDR3 loop reads CASLGQGWGYTF. The CDR3 nucleotides are TGTGCCAGCCTTGGACAGGGGTGGGGCTACACCTTC.

The rearrangement links TRBV30 to TRBJ1-2, with D perhaps matching TRBD1 (5 bases). CDR3 length: 13 amino acids. Germline V gene data show CDR1 as GTSNPN and CDR2 as SVGIG (reference sequence). With 0 bases removed from V and 8 bases from J, the gap between germline ends came to 13 bases. The CDR3 DNA sequence: TGTGCCTGGAGTGTAAGGGGCTCAGGGGGCTACACCTTC. Translated, it gives CAWSVRGSGGYTF.

CDR3 amino acids: CASSLGTTNTEAFF. The DNA for the CDR3 is TGTGCCAGCAGCTTGGGGACAACTAACACTGAAGCTTTCTTT. V gene TRBV7-9 combines with J gene TRBJ1-1; tentative D call: TRBD1 (6 bases). Between the trimmed V and J ends, which lost 3 bases and 2 bases, there was a span of 10 bases. The CDR3 totals 14 residues. The V gene's germline CDR1 is SEHNR and CDR2 FQNEAQ (reference sequence). The whole variable domain, filled in from reference TRBV7-9 and TRBJ1-1, reads DTGVSQNPRHKITKRGQNVTFRCDPISEHNRLYWYRQTLGQGPEFLTYFQNEAQLEKSRLLSDRFSAERPKGSFSTLEIQRTEQGDSAMYLCASSLGTTNTEAFFGQGTRLTVV.

This chain joins TRBV5-1 and TRBJ2-7, with D perhaps matching TRBD1 (6 bases). The V gene's germline CDR1 is SGHRS and CDR2 YFSETQ. The CDR3 contains 17 residues. The V end was cut by 4 bases, the J end by 1 base, with 21 bases between. CDR3 bases: TGCGCCAGCAGCCTCAGGACAGATACAGTACTATCCTACGAGCAGTACTTC. Amino acid sequence: CASSLRTDTVLSYEQYF.

This clone was recorded a few times. The chain is built from TRBV5-1 and TRBJ1-1; D gene unclear. The germline V gene has CDR1 SGHRS and CDR2 YFSETQ. Deletions cut 3 bases from V and 1 base from J, with 4 bases between. The CDR3 totals 12 residues. The CDR3 nucleotides read TGCGCCAGCAGCTCGGGGAACACTGAAGCTTTCTTT. Its translation: CASSSGNTEAFF.

This clone was seen many times. The rearrangement links TRBV7-9 to TRBJ1-6; tentative D call: TRBD1 (6 bases). CDR3 length: 14 residues. The V end lost 0 bases, the J end lost 8 bases, and 8 bases lay between the germline ends. The germline V gene encodes CDR1 SEHNR and CDR2 FQNEAQ (reference sequence). The CDR3 reads CASSLANRDSPLHF. The CDR3, as DNA: TGTGCCAGCAGCTTAGCCAACAGGGATTCACCCCTCCACTTT.

V and J are TRBV19 and TRBJ2-6, with D perhaps matching TRBD2 (5 bases). CDR3 length: 16 amino acids. Germline CDR1 and CDR2: LNHDA and SQIVND (reference sequence). V was trimmed by 2 bases and J by 4 bases, leaving 12 bases between them. The CDR3 here is CASSITPGSGANVLTF. The CDR3 bases are TGTGCCAGTAGTATAACCCCGGGGTCCGGGGCCAACGTCCTGACTTTC.

Of note for this clone: Other DNA variants within this sample encode the same CDR3. V is TRBV5-1 and J is TRBJ2-5, with 8 bases identical to TRBD2. The germline gives CDR1 SGHRS, CDR2 YFSETQ. The CDR3 has 17 amino acids. V shed 10 bases, J shed 2 bases, and the junction held 19 bases outside the gene matches. The CDR3 loop reads CAPGGPGHIEPQETQYF. The CDR3, as DNA: TGCGCCCCGGGGGGGCCAGGGCATATCGAGCCGCAAGAGACCCAGTACTTC. Together with reference TRBV5-1 and TRBJ2-5, the CDR3 gives the full variable domain: KAGVTQTPRYLIKTRGQQVTLSCSPISGHRSVSWYQQTPGQGLQFLFEYFSETQRNKGNFPGRFSGRQFSNSRSEMNVSTLELGDSALYLCAPGGPGHIEPQETQYFGPGTRLLVL.